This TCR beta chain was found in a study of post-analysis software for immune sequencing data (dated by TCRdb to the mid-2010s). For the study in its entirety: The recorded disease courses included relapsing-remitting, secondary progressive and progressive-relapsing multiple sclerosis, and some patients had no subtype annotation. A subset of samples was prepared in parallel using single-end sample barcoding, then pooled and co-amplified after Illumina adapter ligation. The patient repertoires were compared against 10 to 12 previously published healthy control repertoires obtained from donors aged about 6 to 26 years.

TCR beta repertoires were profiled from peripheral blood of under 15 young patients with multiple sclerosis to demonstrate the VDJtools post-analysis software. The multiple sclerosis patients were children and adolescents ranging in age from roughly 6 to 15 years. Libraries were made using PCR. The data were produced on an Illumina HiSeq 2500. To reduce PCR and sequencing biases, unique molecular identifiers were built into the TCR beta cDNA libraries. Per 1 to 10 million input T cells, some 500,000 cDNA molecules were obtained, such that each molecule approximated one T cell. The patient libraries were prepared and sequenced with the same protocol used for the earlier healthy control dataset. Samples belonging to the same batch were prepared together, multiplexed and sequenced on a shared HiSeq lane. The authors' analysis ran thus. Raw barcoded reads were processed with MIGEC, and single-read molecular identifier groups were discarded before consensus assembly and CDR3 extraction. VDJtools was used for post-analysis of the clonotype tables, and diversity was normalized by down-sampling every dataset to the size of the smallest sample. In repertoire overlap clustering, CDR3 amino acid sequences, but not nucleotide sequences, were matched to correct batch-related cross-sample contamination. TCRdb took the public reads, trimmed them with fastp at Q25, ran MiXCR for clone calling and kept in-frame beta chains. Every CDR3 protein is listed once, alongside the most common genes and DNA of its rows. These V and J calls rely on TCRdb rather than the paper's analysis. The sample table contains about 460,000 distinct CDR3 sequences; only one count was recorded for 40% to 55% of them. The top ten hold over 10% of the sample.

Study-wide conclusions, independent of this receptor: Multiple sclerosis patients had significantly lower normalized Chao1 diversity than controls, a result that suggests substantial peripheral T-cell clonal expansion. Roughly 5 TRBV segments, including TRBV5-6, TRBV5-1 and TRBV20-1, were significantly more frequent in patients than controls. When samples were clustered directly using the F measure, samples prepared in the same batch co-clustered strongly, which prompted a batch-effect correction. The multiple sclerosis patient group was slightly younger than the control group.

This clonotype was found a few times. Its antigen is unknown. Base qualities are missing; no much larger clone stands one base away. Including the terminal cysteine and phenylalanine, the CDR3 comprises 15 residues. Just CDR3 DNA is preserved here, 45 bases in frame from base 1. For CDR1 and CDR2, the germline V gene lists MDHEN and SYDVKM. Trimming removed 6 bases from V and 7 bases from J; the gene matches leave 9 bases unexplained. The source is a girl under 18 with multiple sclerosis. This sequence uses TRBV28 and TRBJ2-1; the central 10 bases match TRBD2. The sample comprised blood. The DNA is TGTGCCAGCAGCCCAGGTCTAGCGGGAGAGAATGAGCAGTTCTTC. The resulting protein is CASSPGLAGENEQFF.